The sequence of this TCR beta chain was determined in a study of blood T cell repertoires in COVID-19. The V and J ends lost 7 bases and 4 bases, in that order; junction bases with no gene match: 4. The CDR3 totals 13 residues. Sequencing was performed with immunoSEQ multiplex PCR; in TCRdb, only in-frame clones are kept and a portion is missing. The sample contains about 130,000 clones, 65% to 90% of which appear only once. The receptor was derived from a woman aged 50 to 60 who had recovered from COVID-19. The V and J genes are TRBV12-3 or TRBV12-4 and TRBJ1-5, with 7 bases identical to TRBD1. Sequenced: PBMCs or T cells enriched from blood (not recorded which). DNA for the CDR3: TGTGCCAGCACTGGACAGGAGAATCAGCCCCAGCATTTT. It translates to CASTGQENQPQHF.